This is a list of T cell receptor beta chains from one sample in a study of blood T cell repertoires in COVID-19. Repertoires were generated with immunoSEQ multiplex PCR, while TCRdb's copy carries only in-frame clones and drops some. The sample carries a few hundred thousand clones, roughly 80% recorded once. Input material: peripheral blood. The source is an elderly woman with acute or convalescent COVID-19. Both conserved end residues are part of each CDR3. D genes are given only for firm matches. Size is stated for part of the rows, as once, few or many counts, or as a class when the clone is expanded.

>.|TRBJ2-2|TRBV19|.
TGTGCCAGTAGTATAGGGGTTGCGGACACCGGGGAGCTGTTTTTT
CASSIGVADTGELFF
>.|TRBJ2-1|TRBV25-1|.
TGTGCCAGCAGTGTCCCGGCCTACAATGAGCAGTTCTTC
CASSVPAYNEQFF
>.|TRBJ1-2|TRBV25-1|.
TGTGCCAGCAGTGAGAGGACAGCGTTGAACTATGGCTACACCTTC
CASSERTALNYGYTF
>.|TRBJ2-3|TRBV7-2|few
TGTGCCAGCAGTCGGAGAGGAGATACGCAGTATTTT
CASSRRGDTQYF
>TRBD2|TRBJ2-2|TRBV19|.
TGTGCCAGTAGTAAGACTAGCGGGACTCCCGGGGAGCTGTTTTTT
CASSKTSGTPGELFF
>.|TRBJ2-1|TRBV4-3|.
TGCGCCAGCAGCCTAAGCTCAAGCTCCTACAATGAGCAGTTCTTC
CASSLSSSSYNEQFF
>.|TRBJ2-1|TRBV4-3|.
TGCGCCAGCAGCCAAACCTACGGGGGTGAGCAGTTCTTC
CASSQTYGGEQFF
>.|TRBJ2-2|TRBV5-8|.
TGTGCCAGCAGGGGGCGGGGTTACGACACCGGGGAGCTGTTTTTT
CASRGRGYDTGELFF
>TRBD2|TRBJ2-1|TRBV9|.
TGTGCCAGCAGCGTAGGACTAGCGGGAGCGTTGCGCAATGAGCAGTTCTTC
CASSVGLAGALRNEQFF
>.|TRBJ1-3|TRBV7-6|.
TGTGCCAGCAGCTTAGATGGTGGTGCGGGGCGCCTCGTCTCTGGAAACACCATATATTTT
CASSLDGGAGRLVSGNTIYF
>TRBD1|TRBJ2-5|TRBV24-1|.
TGTGCCACCAGTGACCGGGACAGGGGAGAGACCCAGTACTTC
CATSDRDRGETQYF
>.|TRBJ1-1|TRBV6-4|.
TGTGCCAGCAGTAAGGAGGAGAACACTGAAGCTTTCTTT
CASSKEENTEAFF
>.|TRBJ1-5|TRBV6-5|.
TGTGCCAGCAGTTACCGGGGTAGCAATCAGCCCCAGCATTTT
CASSYRGSNQPQHF
>.|TRBJ1-4|TRBV19|.
TGTGCCAGTAGTATACGCAGGAACAATGAAAAACTGTTTTTT
CASSIRRNNEKLFF
>.|TRBJ1-5|TRBV29-1|.
TGCAGCGTTGAGGTGGTGAGAAATCAGCCCCAGCATTTT
CSVEVVRNQPQHF
>TRBD1|TRBJ1-6|TRBV5-1|.
TGCGCCAGCTCAGCTTGGAGTACAGGGGTTTCACCCCTCCACTTT
CASSAWSTGVSPLHF
>.|TRBJ2-3|TRBV6-2/TRBV6-3|.
TGTGCCAGCAGCCACTCGGGTGATACGCAGTATTTT
CASSHSGDTQYF
>TRBD2|TRBJ2-7|TRBV4-1|.
TGCGCCAGCAGCTCCGGGACTAGCGGGGGGGCCGTATACGAGCAGTACTTC
CASSSGTSGGAVYEQYF
>TRBD1|TRBJ2-7|TRBV5-1|once
TGCGCCAGCAGCGCCCAGGGGGCCGAAGGGGGGTACGAGCAGTACTTC
CASSAQGAEGGYEQYF
>.|TRBJ2-3|TRBV18|.
TGTGCCAGCTCGCCGGACAGAGTATCCACAGATACGCAGTATTTT
CASSPDRVSTDTQYF
>TRBD1|TRBJ2-2|TRBV5-1|few
TGCGCCAGCAGCTTGGTGGGACAGGGGCGCACCGGGGAGCTGTTTTTT
CASSLVGQGRTGELFF
>.|TRBJ2-7|TRBV27|once
TGTGCCAGCAGTTTACGCGGGGGCCTCAACCTCTACGAGCAGTACTTC
CASSLRGGLNLYEQYF
>TRBD1|TRBJ2-3|TRBV9|.
TGTGCCAGCAGCTCGGGACAGGTCTTAGATACGCAGTATTTT
CASSSGQVLDTQYF
>TRBD2|TRBJ2-5|TRBV29-1|.
TGCAGCGTCGCGGCTAGCGGGGGGGCCACTTTAAAGACCCAGTACTTC
CSVAASGGATLKTQYF
>.|TRBJ1-2|TRBV10-3|.
TGTGCCACCACTGATCCAGGGTTGAACTATGGCTACACCTTC
CATTDPGLNYGYTF
>TRBD1|TRBJ1-5|TRBV5-8|.
TGTGCCAGCAGCTTGGCCGGGACAGGACGCAATCAGCCCCAGCATTTT
CASSLAGTGRNQPQHF
>TRBD1|TRBJ1-6|TRBV19|.
TGTGCCAGTAGTAGAACAGGGGAATCACCCCTCCACTTT
CASSRTGESPLHF